These 32 T cell receptor beta chains came from one sample sequenced in a study of blood T cell repertoires in COVID-19. Data came from immunoSEQ multiplex PCR; TCRdb stores just in-frame clones and leaves some out. The sample carries about 500,000 clones, 80% to 90% recorded once. The specimen sequenced was peripheral blood. The receptors originated from a man aged 18 to 35 with COVID-19, enrolled during active disease.

The CDR3 coding sequence is TGTGCCAGCAGCTTCTGGACAGGAATGAACACTGAAGCTTTCTTT. Encoded protein: CASSFWTGMNTEAFF. The chain links TRBV7-9 to TRBJ1-1, with 7 bases lining up with TRBD1. This CDR3 spans 15 amino acids. Germline values: CDR1 SEHNR, CDR2 FQNEAQ (reference sequence). V lost 3 bases and J lost 0; bases outside the gene matches: 4.

V usage is TRBV29-1 and J usage is TRBJ1-2; D might be TRBD1 (5 bases). Germline V gives CDR1 SQVTM, CDR2 ANQGSEA. The ends were cut back, 1 base at V and 4 bases at J, with 7 bases in the middle. The CDR3 has 12 residues. CDR3 sequence reads: CSVEAGLYGYTF. CDR3 bases: TGCAGCGTTGAAGCAGGGCTCTATGGCTACACCTTC.

On this clone itself: A much larger clonotype is one base distant, so this may be a read error. The same CDR3 arises from other DNA sequences in this sample as well. The chain joins TRBV3-1 (or the pseudogene TRBV3-2) to TRBJ1-2; TRBD1 matches 8 bases. Germline CDR1 reads LGHDT; CDR2 reads YNNKEL (reference sequence). The trim removed 4 bases at V and 3 bases at J, leaving 1 base unmatched. The CDR3 is 13 residues long. The CDR3 region is CASSPDRDYGYTF. CDR3 DNA: TGTGCCAGCAGCCCGGACAGGGACTATGGCTACACCTTC.

This chain connects TRBV19 to TRBJ1-1; TRBD1 matches 9 bases. The V and J ends lost 10 bases and 7 bases, in that order; junction bases with no gene match: 13. Germline CDR1 LNHDA, CDR2 SQIVND (reference sequence). The CDR3 extends over 14 amino acids. The CDR3 DNA reads as TGTGCCACTACCGGGACAGGGTGGTTCGGTGAAGCTTTCTTT. This gives the protein CATTGTGWFGEAFF. The full variable domain, rest sourced from reference TRBV19 and TRBJ1-1, is DGGITQSPKYLFRKEGQNVTLSCEQNLNHDAMYWYRQDPGQGLRLIYYSQIVNDFQKGDIAEGYSVSREKKESFPLTVTSAQKNPTAFYLCATTGTGWFGEAFFGQGTRLTVV.

The chain has TRBV5-4 and TRBJ2-5; 8 bases match TRBD1. The J segment lost 2 bases and the V segment lost 0 bases, leaving 3 bases of the junction unmatched. Germline CDR1 SGHNT, CDR2 YYREEE (reference sequence). This CDR3 comprises 15 residues. In DNA, the CDR3 is TGTGCCAGCAGCTTGGGGACAGGGAGACAAGAGACCCAGTACTTC. Translated: CASSLGTGRQETQYF.

The chain uses TRBV27 and TRBJ2-3; D gene ambiguous. The CDR3 consists of 15 residues. V was clipped by 4 bases and J by 0 bases, with 11 bases between them. Germline CDR1 and CDR2: MNHEY and SMNVEV (reference sequence). DNA for the CDR3: TGTGCCAGCAGTTCTCCACGTGAGAGCACAGATACGCAGTATTTT. The encoded protein is CASSSPRESTDTQYF.

About this clone: This sample also contains other DNA sequences that code for the same CDR3. Here the CDR3 reads CASSLGSGYEQYF. For the CDR3, the DNA is TGTGCCAGCAGCTTGGGTAGCGGGTACGAGCAGTACTTC. The chain links TRBV11-2 to TRBJ2-7, with 7 bases lining up with TRBD2. V dropped 3 bases and J dropped 4; count of bases not matched to a gene: 3. This CDR3 comprises 13 residues. In germline, CDR1 is SGHAT, CDR2 FQNNGV.

V usage is TRBV25-1 and J usage is TRBJ2-3; no firm D call. CDR3 length: 11 amino acids. Trimming stripped 2 bases from V and 8 bases from J, with 5 bases between. Per germline, CDR1 MGHDK and CDR2 SYGVNS. CDR3 DNA: TGTGCCAGCAGTGAAGAGAGTACGCAGTATTTT. Its translation is CASSEESTQYF.

This chain links TRBV7-9 with TRBJ1-3; D ambiguous. CDR1 and CDR2 from the germline V gene are SEHNR and FQNEAQ (reference sequence). CDR3 length: 12 residues. With 5 bases removed from V and 10 bases from J, the gap between germline ends came to 12 bases. The DNA for the CDR3 is TGTGCCAGCAGCAGGACGGACTATACCATATATTTT. Its translation: CASSRTDYTIYF.

The chain recombines TRBV12-5 with TRBJ2-1, with 8 bases that match TRBD2. Trimming at V came to 0 bases and at J to 5 bases, leaving 9 bases not matched to a gene. Germline CDR1 reads LGHNT; CDR2 reads FRNRAP. The CDR3 extends over 17 amino acids. The CDR3 DNA is TGTGCTAGTGGTTTGGTACAGAGCGGGAGCCCGCACAATGAGCAGTTCTTC. As protein: CASGLVQSGSPHNEQFF.

This sequence joins TRBV7-9 and TRBJ2-1, with TRBD2 matching over 13 bases. Germline V gene data show CDR1 as SEHNR and CDR2 as FQNEAQ (reference sequence). The CDR3 is 17 amino acids. J was trimmed by 6 bases and V by 4 bases; bases with no gene match: 9. CDR3 DNA: TGTGCCAGCAGCTCAGAATCTCGACTAGCGGGAGGCAATGAGCAGTTCTTC. Translated: CASSSESRLAGGNEQFF. The full variable domain, in which reference TRBV7-9 and TRBJ2-1 provide the parts outside the CDR3, is DTGVSQNPRHKITKRGQNVTFRCDPISEHNRLYWYRQTLGQGPEFLTYFQNEAQLEKSRLLSDRFSAERPKGSFSTLEIQRTEQGDSAMYLCASSSESRLAGGNEQFFGPGTRLTVL.

The CDR3 spells CASSLEPGGEQYF. For the CDR3, the DNA is TGCGCCAGCAGCTTGGAACCGGGTGGCGAGCAGTACTTC. V and J are TRBV5-1 and TRBJ2-7; D gene unclear. V was shortened by 0 bases and J by 6 bases, with 10 bases between the two germline ends. Germline CDR1 and CDR2: SGHRS and YFSETQ. The CDR3 runs 13 residues.

The chain links TRBV5-1 to TRBJ1-4, with D maybe TRBD1 (6 bases). Trimming stripped 7 bases from V and 4 bases from J, with 17 bases between. In germline, CDR1 is SGHRS, CDR2 YFSETQ. This CDR3 is built from 15 residues. For the CDR3, the DNA is TGCGCCAGCGGATCTACCGGGACACGTAATGAAAAACTGTTTTTT. This sequence encodes CASGSTGTRNEKLFF. The entire variable domain, with the rest obtained from reference TRBV5-1 and TRBJ1-4, is as follows: KAGVTQTPRYLIKTRGQQVTLSCSPISGHRSVSWYQQTPGQGLQFLFEYFSETQRNKGNFPGRFSGRQFSNSRSEMNVSTLELGDSALYLCASGSTGTRNEKLFFGSGTQLSVL.

The CDR3 sequence: CASSFLGQGGRLYSPLHF. CDR3 DNA: TGTGCCAGCAGTTTCCTGGGGCAGGGGGGAAGGCTTTATTCACCCCTCCACTTT. V is TRBV27 and J is TRBJ1-6; 7 bases match TRBD1. Germline lookup yields CDR1 MNHEY and CDR2 SMNVEV (reference sequence). V trimming: 3 bases; J trimming: 8 bases; junction bases outside the gene matches: 16. CDR3 length equals 18 residues.

This clone was counted only a few times. The chain links TRBV6-5 to TRBJ1-5; D remains unclear. The V gene lost 5 bases and the J gene lost 3 bases, with 8 bases spanning the gap. Germline CDR1 is MNHEY and CDR2 is SVGAGI. The CDR3 sequence is 13 residues long. The CDR3 region has the DNA TGTGCCAGCAGTACCGACTACAATCAGCCCCAGCATTTT. Its translation is CASSTDYNQPQHF.

The chain recombines TRBV6-5 with TRBJ2-7, with D unclear. This CDR3 is built from 12 residues. Germline V gene sequence: CDR1 MNHEY, CDR2 SVGAGI. V lost 8 bases to trimming and J lost 6 bases, with 14 bases between them. The CDR3 DNA follows: TGTGCCAGCCTTGGGCCCGCCGGCGAGCAGTACTTC. It encodes CASLGPAGEQYF.

The chain combines TRBV7-6 with TRBJ2-4; D remains unclear. The CDR3 extends over 15 amino acids. Germline assignment: CDR1 SGHVS and CDR2 FNYEAQ. Deletions cut 6 bases from V and 8 bases from J, with 20 bases between. CDR3 DNA sequence: TGTGCCAGCAGTTTTTCGGCCAAAGTAGGAGACATTCAGTACTTC. Residues: CASSFSAKVGDIQYF.

Of note for this clone: Other DNA sequences in this sample translate to the same CDR3. CDR3 protein: CASSLGGDTGELFF. DNA for the CDR3: TGTGCCAGCAGCTTAGGGGGAGACACCGGGGAGCTGTTTTTT. This chain uses TRBV7-9 with TRBJ2-2, with a weak D call TRBD2 (5 bases). Trimming removed 1 base from V and 3 bases from J, with 6 bases in between. The CDR3 extends over 14 amino acids. Germline CDR1 and CDR2: SEHNR and FQNEAQ (reference sequence).

This clone was picked up one time. The chain uses TRBV5-6 and TRBJ2-7, with TRBD1 as a possible D gene (6 bases). CDR3 length equals 15 residues. Germline CDR1 SGHDT, CDR2 YYEEEE. Trimming shortened V by 3 bases and J by 1 base, and 14 bases separated the two germline ends. The CDR3 spells CASSSMGASSYEQYF. CDR3 coding DNA: TGTGCCAGCAGCTCTATGGGGGCATCTTCCTACGAGCAGTACTTC.

The chain combines TRBV4-1 with TRBJ1-2, with D uncertain. Per germline, CDR1 MGHRA and CDR2 YSYEKL. Trimming removed 3 bases from V and 8 bases from J, with 7 bases in between. CDR3 length: 11 residues. CDR3 in amino acids: CASSHAAGYTF. As DNA, the CDR3 is TGCGCCAGCAGCCACGCCGCGGGCTACACCTTC.

The chain employs TRBV7-3 and TRBJ2-1, with a tentative D call TRBD2 (7 bases). The CDR3 is made up of 19 amino acids. Per the germline V gene, CDR1 is SGHTA and CDR2 is FQGTGA. Trimming removed 0 bases from V and 5 bases from J, with 23 bases in between. This chain's CDR3 is CASSLTGGLRDLRNNEQFF. The CDR3 nucleotides read TGTGCCAGCAGCTTAACGGGGGGGCTGCGGGACTTAAGAAACAATGAGCAGTTCTTC. The full variable domain, in which reference TRBV7-3 and TRBJ2-1 provide the parts outside the CDR3, is GAGVSQTPSNKVTEKGKYVELRCDPISGHTALYWYRQSLGQGPEFLIYFQGTGAADDSGLPNDRFFAVRPEGSVSTLKIQRTERGDSAVYLCASSLTGGLRDLRNNEQFFGPGTRLTVL.

The rearrangement uses TRBV27 and TRBJ2-7; 10 bases map to TRBD2. J was trimmed by 2 bases and V by 6 bases; bases with no gene match: 7. Per germline, CDR1 MNHEY and CDR2 SMNVEV (reference sequence). This CDR3 contains 15 residues. For the CDR3, the DNA is TGTGCCAGCAGGGAGACTAGCGGGTCTACCTACGAGCAGTACTTC. It yields the protein CASRETSGSTYEQYF.

The chain couples TRBV28 to TRBJ2-1, with 7 bases aligning to TRBD1. The CDR3 totals 15 residues. Germline V gene sequence: CDR1 MDHEN, CDR2 SYDVKM. V dropped 6 bases and J dropped 0; count of bases not matched to a gene: 5. CDR3: CASRSRGSSYNEQFF. DNA of the CDR3: TGTGCCAGCAGGTCCAGGGGGAGCTCCTACAATGAGCAGTTCTTC.

The rearrangement links TRBV2 to TRBJ2-7; D call uncertain. Deletions cut 3 bases from V and 6 bases from J, with 12 bases between. CDR1 is SNHLY, CDR2 FYNNEI, per germline. The CDR3 has 13 residues. The chain's CDR3 is CASSDRSRGEQYF. The CDR3, as DNA: TGTGCCAGCAGTGACCGCTCTCGCGGCGAGCAGTACTTC.

This sequence joins TRBV19 and TRBJ1-4; 7 bases agree with TRBD1. V shed 11 bases, J shed 6 bases, and the junction held 12 bases outside the gene matches. CDR1 is LNHDA and CDR2 is SQIVND in the germline V gene (reference sequence). This CDR3 has 14 residues. CDR3 residues: CASRERDRDEKLFF. CDR3 nucleotides: TGTGCCTCCAGAGAACGGGACAGAGATGAAAAACTGTTTTTT.

The CDR3 region has the DNA TGTGCCAGCAGCCCACAGGGCTATGGCTACACCTTC. It codes for CASSPQGYGYTF. The J gene is TRBJ1-2, the V gene TRBV9, with a tentative D call TRBD1 (6 bases). Germline lookup yields CDR1 SGDLS and CDR2 YYNGEE. This CDR3 spans 12 amino acids. Trimming removed 4 bases from V and 4 bases from J, with 8 bases in between.

This clone has ten or more counts. V and J are TRBV19 and TRBJ2-7; TRBD2 matches at 7 bases. The germline gives CDR1 LNHDA, CDR2 SQIVND (reference sequence). The CDR3 contains 15 residues. After removal of 4 bases from V and 0 bases from J, the junction contained 6 bases not matched to a gene. CDR3 amino acids: CASSTGTTPSYEQYF. The CDR3 DNA sequence: TGTGCCAGTAGTACCGGGACTACTCCCTCCTACGAGCAGTACTTC.

V is TRBV7-8 and J is TRBJ1-4; D gene unclear. From germline, CDR1 is SGHVS and CDR2 FQNEAQ. This CDR3 spans 12 amino acids. Trimming pared 3 bases from V and 3 bases from J, leaving 2 bases between. Written as DNA, the CDR3 is TGTGCCAGCAGCTTCTCTAATGAAAAACTGTTTTTT. Translated, it gives CASSFSNEKLFF.

This chain links TRBV11-2 with TRBJ2-7, with 7 bases lining up with TRBD1. The V and J ends lost 5 bases and 2 bases, in that order; junction bases with no gene match: 0. This CDR3 spans 12 amino acids. Germline lookup yields CDR1 SGHAT and CDR2 FQNNGV. CDR3 coding DNA: TGTGCCAGCAGCAGGGGGCCCTACGAGCAGTACTTC. Encoded protein: CASSRGPYEQYF.

The CDR3 region is CASSPHTGKRDEKLFF. The CDR3 nucleotides are TGTGCCAGCAGTCCCCACACAGGGAAGAGGGATGAAAAACTGTTTTTT. V usage is TRBV6-6 and J usage is TRBJ1-4; tentative D call: TRBD1 (6 bases). V was pared by 5 bases and J by 6 bases, with 19 bases between. The germline CDR1 and CDR2 sequences are MNHNY and SVGAGI (reference sequence). The CDR3 runs 16 residues.

The CDR3 DNA follows: TGTGCCAGCAGTTCTGACAGGGAAACCTATGGCTACACCTTC. It translates to CASSSDRETYGYTF. V gene TRBV6-5 combines with J gene TRBJ1-2; 7 bases are a match to TRBD1. The CDR3 is 14 amino acids. Germline CDR1 MNHEY, CDR2 SVGAGI. With 4 bases clipped from V and 4 bases from J, the junction kept 6 bases outside the gene matches.

V is TRBV18 and J is TRBJ2-5, with 7 nucleotides matching TRBD1. Germline V gives CDR1 KGHSH, CDR2 LQKENI. The CDR3 length is 13 residues. The ends lost 4 bases at V and 5 bases at J; junction bases unmatched: 4. The CDR3 sequence is CASSLGGRETQYF. For the CDR3, the DNA is TGTGCCAGCTCACTAGGGGGCCGGGAGACCCAGTACTTC.